This T cell receptor (beta chain) was documented in a study of blood T cells in healthy people across ages. Sample-barcoded 5' priming and a J-beta primer mix drove a second PCR of about 7 to 11 cycles. Each CDR3 protein is one row after TCRdb ran MiXCR on the 5' RACE reads. The top ten hold around 15% of the sample, which has some 900,000 distinct CDR3 sequences, roughly 48% seen once. The CDR3 spans 15 residues. Per germline, CDR1 SGDLS and CDR2 YYNGEE. V lost 3 bases and J lost 6, with 15 bases in between. The chain uses TRBV9 and TRBJ2-2; weak D call: TRBD1 (6 bases). What was sequenced was blood. The sequence came from a man aged 25-40 years in good health. The CDR3 here is CASSGPPGVPGELFF. For the CDR3, the DNA is TGTGCCAGCAGCGGACCCCCAGGGGTCCCCGGGGAGCTGTTTTTT.